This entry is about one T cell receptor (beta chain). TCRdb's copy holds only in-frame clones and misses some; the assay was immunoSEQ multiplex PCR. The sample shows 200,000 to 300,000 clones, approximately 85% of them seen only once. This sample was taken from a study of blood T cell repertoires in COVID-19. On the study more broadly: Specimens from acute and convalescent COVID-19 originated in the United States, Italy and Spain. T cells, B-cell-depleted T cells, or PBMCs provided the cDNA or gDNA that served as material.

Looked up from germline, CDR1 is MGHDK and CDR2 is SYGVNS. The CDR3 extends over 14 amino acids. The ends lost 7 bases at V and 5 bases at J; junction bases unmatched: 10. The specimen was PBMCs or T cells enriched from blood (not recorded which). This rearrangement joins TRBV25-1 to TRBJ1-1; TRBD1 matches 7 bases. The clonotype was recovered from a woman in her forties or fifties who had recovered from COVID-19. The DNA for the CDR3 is TGTGCCAGCACGAGACAGGGAAGTGGGACTGAAGCTTTCTTT. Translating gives CASTRQGSGTEAFF.